This is a list of T cell receptor beta chains from one sample in a study of vaccination and CD4 T cells after COVID-19. One entry per CDR3 protein, called by TCRdb with MiXCR from the PCR reads. Seen here are about 20,000 distinct CDR3 sequences, over 50% observed once, and the top ten hold roughly 15%. The antigens for these receptors are not known. What was sequenced was CD4+ T cells from blood, cultured in vitro. These receptors all stem from a human donor who had recovered from COVID-19. CDR3s include the opening cysteine and the closing phenylalanine or tryptophan.

>TRBV19|TRBJ1-5|16
CASSPVGGNSNQPQHF
>TRBV20-1|TRBJ1-5|14
CSARAQGTNQPQHF
>TRBV7-3|TRBJ2-4|15
CASADSTQLKNIQYF
>TRBV27|TRBJ2-3|16
CASSLRGAGGTDTQYF
>TRBV7-2|TRBJ2-5|14
CASSLEAGMETQYF
>TRBV27|TRBJ2-2|16
CASSLAASSKTGELFF
>TRBV28|TRBJ2-7|14
CASSLTRRLGQQYF
>TRBV7-2|TRBJ2-3|15
CASSFQRGGADTQYF
>TRBV7-3|TRBJ2-1|14
CASSLTGGYNEQFF
>TRBV20-1|TRBJ1-1|14
CSARGQFSDTEAFF
>TRBV6-5|TRBJ1-1|12
CASSYSGFDAFF
>TRBV28|TRBJ2-3|12
CASSSLTDTQYF
>TRBV12-3/TRBV12-4|TRBJ1-1|14
CASITLSENTEAFF
>TRBV30|TRBJ2-2|14
CACEKQGRPGELFF
>TRBV6-1|TRBJ1-6|16
CASSRGRDRVSSPLHF
>TRBV2|TRBJ2-2|14
CASSEFPNTGELFF
>TRBV7-3|TRBJ2-3|14
CASSPTASTDTQYF
>TRBV2|TRBJ1-1|15
CASTTGAIIGTEAFF
>TRBV7-2|TRBJ1-5|18
CASSLGPGTGRRGQPQHF
>TRBV20-1|TRBJ1-1|14
CSANRNDRNTEAFF
>TRBV20-1|TRBJ1-5|19
CSARRGQGLVMGGNQPQHF
>TRBV5-3|TRBJ1-6|16
CARSLCRPAYNSPLHF
>TRBV2|TRBJ2-1|13
CASSLDGGHEQFF
>TRBV2|TRBJ1-6|17
CASSEVQGSLYNSPLHF